Presented here are 12 T cell receptor beta chains from one specimen sequenced in a study of cytomegalovirus exposure and HLA in healthy donors. Primers for the PCR totalled 60 Vbeta and 13 Jbeta. Libraries were prepared by immunoSEQ multiplex PCR; TCRdb keeps only in-frame clonotypes and omits some of them. Of 110,000 to 150,000 clones in the sample, under 90% were seen once. The specimen sequenced was PBMCs. These receptors originate from a boy aged 2 to 10 in good health and CMV-seronegative.

This chain links TRBV5-1 with TRBJ1-3, with D unclear. Between the trimmed V and J ends, which lost 1 base and 0 bases, there was a span of 11 bases. This CDR3 has 16 residues. Germline lookup yields CDR1 SGHRS and CDR2 YFSETQ. The CDR3: CASSLNGRSSGNTIYF. CDR3 DNA sequence: TGCGCCAGCAGCTTGAACGGAAGGAGCTCTGGAAACACCATATATTTT.

This chain links TRBV11-1 with TRBJ1-3, with D unclear. Trimming pared 5 bases from V and 0 bases from J, leaving 11 bases between. The CDR3 contains 15 residues. The germline V gene has CDR1 SGHAT and CDR2 FQDESV (reference sequence). The CDR3 nucleotides read TGTGCCAGCAGCCTGTCAGTGCACTCTGGAAACACCATATATTTT. It encodes CASSLSVHSGNTIYF.

V gene TRBV6-1 combines with J gene TRBJ1-1, with 9 bases fitting TRBD1. V dropped 3 bases and J dropped 0; count of bases not matched to a gene: 14. Germline V CDR1 and CDR2: MNHNS, SASEGT. This CDR3 has 19 residues. The CDR3, as DNA: TGTGCCAGCAGTGAGGAGATAAGGGGGACAGGGTCAATGAACACTGAAGCTTTCTTT. It translates to CASSEEIRGTGSMNTEAFF.

Note on this clone: The junction differs from germline at one of its ends, possibly a read error. The rearrangement links TRBV7-9 to TRBJ2-7; D unresolved. The CDR3 length is 12 residues. Germline V gene sequence: CDR1 SEHNR, CDR2 FQNEAQ (reference sequence). Here the CDR3 reads CSSSFRAYEQYF. As DNA, the CDR3 is TGTTCCAGCAGCTTTAGAGCCTACGAGCAGTACTTC.

The chain recombines TRBV19 with TRBJ2-1, with 8 bases matching TRBD2. This CDR3 has 16 amino acids. Germline values: CDR1 LNHDA, CDR2 SQIVND (reference sequence). V shed 6 bases and J 9 bases; nucleotides not matched to a gene: 16. Written as DNA, the CDR3 is TGTGCCAGTAGGGTAACAGGCGGGGGGTTGAACGGTGAGCAGTTCTTC. Protein: CASRVTGGGLNGEQFF.

Only a few counts were recorded for this clone. The J gene is TRBJ2-1, the V gene TRBV9, with D tentatively TRBD2 (5 bases). Trimming shortened V by 4 bases and J by 4 bases, and 18 bases separated the two germline ends. Germline V CDR1 and CDR2: SGDLS, YYNGEE. This CDR3 has 16 residues. Here the CDR3 reads CASSPEGGVPYNEQFF. CDR3 nucleotide sequence: TGTGCCAGCAGCCCAGAGGGTGGGGTACCTTACAATGAGCAGTTCTTC.

The chain combines TRBV27 with TRBJ2-3, with D possibly matching TRBD2 (6 bases). Germline values: CDR1 MNHEY, CDR2 SMNVEV (reference sequence). V was pared by 2 bases and J by 2 bases, with 14 bases between. This CDR3 comprises 16 residues. The CDR3 loop reads CASSLKRARDTDTQYF. The CDR3 region has the DNA TGTGCCAGCAGTTTAAAGAGGGCGCGGGACACAGATACGCAGTATTTT.

V usage is TRBV28 and J usage is TRBJ2-7; the match to TRBD2 covers 10 bases. The trim removed 5 bases at V and 0 bases at J, leaving 4 bases unmatched. This CDR3 comprises 15 residues. CDR1 is MDHEN, CDR2 SYDVKM, per germline. The CDR3 DNA sequence: TGTGCCAGCAGTGGAGCGGGAGGGTCCTCCTACGAGCAGTACTTC. Protein sequence: CASSGAGGSSYEQYF. The full variable domain, in which reference TRBV28 and TRBJ2-7 provide the parts outside the CDR3, is DVKVTQSSRYLVKRTGEKVFLECVQDMDHENMFWYRQDPGLGLRLIYFSYDVKMKEKGDIPEGYSVSREKKERFSLILESASTNQTSMYLCASSGAGGSSYEQYFGPGTRLTVT.

The chain carries TRBV27 and TRBJ1-6; 9 nucleotides match TRBD1. The V gene's germline CDR1 is MNHEY and CDR2 SMNVEV (reference sequence). The CDR3 spans 21 residues. Trimming took 4 bases from V and 1 from J; bases not matched to a gene: 17. The CDR3: CASSSRLRDRVSRSYNSPLHF. CDR3 DNA: TGTGCCAGCAGTTCGCGCTTAAGGGACAGGGTGTCTAGGTCCTATAATTCACCCCTCCACTTT.

This clone has only a few counts. The chain has TRBV6-1 and TRBJ2-3; tentative D call: TRBD2 (6 bases). Per germline, CDR1 MNHNS and CDR2 SASEGT. CDR3 length equals 12 residues. V lost 4 bases and J lost 6, with 8 bases in between. This CDR3 is CASSVAEDTQYF. The DNA for the CDR3 is TGTGCCAGCAGTGTAGCGGAGGATACGCAGTATTTT.

The V and J genes are TRBV6-1 and TRBJ1-5, with D tentatively TRBD1 (6 bases). Germline CDR1 is MNHNS and CDR2 is SASEGT. Trimming stripped 3 bases from V and 0 bases from J, with 9 bases between. This CDR3 has 15 amino acids. The CDR3 protein is CASSDYRASNQPQHF. CDR3 DNA sequence: TGTGCCAGCAGTGATTACAGGGCTAGCAATCAGCCCCAGCATTTT.

In its sample, this clone was seen once. The chain recombines TRBV2 with TRBJ1-6; 7 bases are a match to TRBD1. CDR3 length: 15 residues. V dropped 7 bases and J dropped 4; count of bases not matched to a gene: 7. CDR1 SNHLY and CDR2 FYNNEI come from the germline V gene. For the CDR3, the DNA is TGTGCCAGCACCGGGACAGAGGAGTATAATTCACCCCTCCACTTT. Translation: CASTGTEEYNSPLHF.